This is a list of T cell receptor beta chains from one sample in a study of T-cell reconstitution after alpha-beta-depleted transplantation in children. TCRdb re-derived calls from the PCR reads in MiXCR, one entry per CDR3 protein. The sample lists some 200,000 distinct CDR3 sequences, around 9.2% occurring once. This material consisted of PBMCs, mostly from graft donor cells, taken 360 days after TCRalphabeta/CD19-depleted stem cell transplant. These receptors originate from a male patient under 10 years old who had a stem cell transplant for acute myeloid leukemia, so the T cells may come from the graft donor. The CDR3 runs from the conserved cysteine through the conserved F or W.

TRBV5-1 CASSPQAKETQYF
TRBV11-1 CASSLYRGNSYNEQFF
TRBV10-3 CAINQGLGTDTQYF
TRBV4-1 CASSQALGTATNEKLFF
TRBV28 CASTLAGNNEQFF
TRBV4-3 CASSQGGGTGEETQYF
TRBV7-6 CASSLGGKGYQETQYF
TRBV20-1 CSARVLRTGLNTEAFF
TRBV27 CASSVLAGVLKFF
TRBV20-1 CSATVGSYNEQFF
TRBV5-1 CASSLDWVSRTGICF
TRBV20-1 CSARARGQGANTGELFF
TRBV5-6 CASSLEPDPLSEQFF
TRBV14 CASSQAVGGRLETQYF
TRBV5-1 CASSFTGQLVKNIQYF
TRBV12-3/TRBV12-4 CAISGQGSVEQFF
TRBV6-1 CASSEFRNQPQHF
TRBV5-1 CASSLNRGFWANVLTF
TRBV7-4 CASSSPGQQETQYF
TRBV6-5 CASSYSVRRAAGELFF
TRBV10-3 CATGTEGQETQYF
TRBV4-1 CASSQDPGSSLHF
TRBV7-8 CASSRGLSTEAFF
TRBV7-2 CASSLGTSGSLLYEQYF
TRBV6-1 CASRSTGTTYEQYF
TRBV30 CAWSPTGLAYEQYF
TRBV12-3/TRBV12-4 CASSLIIGGGRSNQPQHF
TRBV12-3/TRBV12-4 CASSYGTSGSGVDTQYF
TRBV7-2 CASSYQTGTKETQYF
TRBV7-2 CASSLAGASGDNEQFF
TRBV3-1 CASSPSWTSGGYYNEQFF
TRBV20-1 CSARETSLLETQYF
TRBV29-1 CSGRTGYNEQFF
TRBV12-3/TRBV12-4 CAFSGVGGTQYF
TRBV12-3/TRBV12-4 CASSPVRGFQETQYF
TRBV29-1 CSVEDRARQETQYF
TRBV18 CASSPTGSSGTTGELFF
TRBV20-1 CSAIGASENYEQYF
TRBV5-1 CASNKGPARGTGELFF
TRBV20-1 CSVSDRHNEKLFF
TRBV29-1 CSVDVGGSGTQYF
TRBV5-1 CASSSTTGWTEAFF
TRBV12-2 CASRLAWTGGERGNQPQHF
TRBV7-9 CASSLVRGQVNYGYTF
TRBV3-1 CASSQRGESYYNEQFF
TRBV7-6 CASSLGPSAVRSYNEQFF
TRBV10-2 CASSGTGVSQYF
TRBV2 CASSVDGPSSYNEQFF
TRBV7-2 CASNGQGGAIEQFF
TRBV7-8 CASSLGRIIGYGYTF
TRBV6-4 CASNDSQETQYF
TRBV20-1 CSSKIGAGVVRDEQFF
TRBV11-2 CASSFYWTSGGPDTDTQYF
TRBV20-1 CSASPAGSSYEQYF
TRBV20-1 CSARDPGRADTEAFF
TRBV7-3 CASSLGGGDSPLHF
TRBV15 CATSRWAGSTGELFF